The 7 T cell receptor beta chains reported below all come from one sample, sequenced in a study of molecular identifiers for immune sequencing clone quantification. TCRdb used MiXCR to reprocess the PCR reads, holding one entry per CDR3 protein. The sample contains hundreds of thousands of distinct CDR3 sequences, about 25% of which appear only once. Sequencing input: naive CD8+ T cells from blood, with Jurkat cell RNA spiked in. The sample's subset: FACS-sorted CD8+CD4-CCR7+CD45RA+ naive T cells. These receptors were taken from a human donor in good health. Some libraries in this study had Jurkat cell RNA spiked in.

A note on this clonotype: This may stem from a read error, because a much larger clone lies one nucleotide away. J is TRBJ1-4 and V is TRBV30; 8 bases are shared with TRBD1. The CDR3 runs to 15 residues. Trimming removed 3 bases from V and 12 bases from J; junction bases left unmatched: 15. Germline values: CDR1 GTSNPN, CDR2 SVGIG (reference sequence). CDR3 in amino acids: CAWRAPRQGFSQLFF. In DNA, the CDR3 is TGTGCCTGGAGGGCCCCGAGACAGGGGTTTTCCCAACTGTTTTTT.

In this sample, this clonotype turned up many times. The gene calls are TRBV20-1 and TRBJ2-7; D gene ambiguous. In germline, CDR1 is DFQATT, CDR2 SNEGSKA (reference sequence). The ends were cut back, 3 bases at V and 0 bases at J, with 9 bases in the middle. The CDR3 is made up of 13 amino acids. The CDR3 nucleotides are TGCAGTGCTAGGTCCCGTAGCTCCTACGAGCAGTACTTC. Encoded protein: CSARSRSSYEQYF.

This rearrangement joins TRBV19 to TRBJ2-3; 9 nucleotides agree with TRBD2. Germline CDR1 is LNHDA and CDR2 is SQIVND (reference sequence). V lost 1 base and J lost 5; bases outside the gene matches: 4. The CDR3 is 15 residues long. Here the CDR3 reads CASSIGSGGLDTQYF. The CDR3 region has the DNA TGTGCCAGTAGTATAGGGAGCGGGGGGTTAGATACGCAGTATTTT.

V and J are TRBV12-3 or TRBV12-4 and TRBJ2-3; D is ambiguous. V was clipped by 1 base and J by 9 bases, with 20 bases between them. This CDR3 comprises 16 residues. CDR3 DNA sequence: TGTGCCAGCAGTTTAGACGGCCCCACGAGAGGAGAAACGCAGTATTTT. Amino acid sequence: CASSLDGPTRGETQYF.

Comment on this clonotype: The missing conserved phenylalanine or tryptophan at the end of this CDR3 makes a read error likely. The chain is built from TRBV7-6 and TRBJ2-3; 11 bases map to TRBD2. Germline loops: CDR1 SGHVS, CDR2 FNYEAQ. Germline trimming cut 0 bases from V and 4 bases from J; bases unmatched to any gene: 6. CDR3 length: 17 residues. The CDR3 sequence is CASSLATSGNQADTQYS. For the CDR3, the DNA is TGTGCCAGCAGCTTAGCGACTAGCGGGAATCAGGCAGATACGCAGTATTCT.

This clonotype appeared many times. The chain uses TRBV4-1 and TRBJ2-5; D ambiguous. In germline, CDR1 is MGHRA, CDR2 YSYEKL. Trimming took off 0 bases at V and 2 bases at J, with 13 bases between the two ends. The CDR3 runs 16 residues. Written as DNA, the CDR3 is TGCGCCAGCAGCCAAGAGAGGTCCAGAGTGCAAGAGACCCAGTACTTC. This translates into CASSQERSRVQETQYF.

This clonotype appeared a few times. The V call is TRBV9, the J call TRBJ1-2; D unclear. V lost 5 bases, J lost 4 bases, and 6 bases lay in between. CDR1 SGDLS and CDR2 YYNGEE come from the germline V gene. CDR3 length: 11 amino acids. The CDR3 DNA reads as TGTGCCAGCAGGGGTTCCTATGGCTACACCTTC. It specifies CASRGSYGYTF.